One and the same sample provided the 8 T cell receptor beta chains below, sequenced in a study of CD8 T cells in Susac syndrome. Random hexamers were used to reverse transcribe an amount of 0.5 to 1 ug RNA. MiXCR, run by TCRdb on the immunoSEQ multiplex PCR reads, gives a single entry per CDR3 protein. Of approximately 200,000 distinct CDR3 sequences in the sample, approximately 95% were seen once. The material sequenced was CD4+ T cells from PBMCs. The receptors were sampled from a human donor with multiple sclerosis.

The gene calls are TRBV29-1 and TRBJ2-5; 11 nucleotides align to TRBD2. The germline CDR1 and CDR2 sequences are SQVTM and ANQGSEA. The CDR3 sequence is 14 residues long. Losses at the gene ends were 4 bases for V and 1 base for J; bases not matched to a gene: 2. CDR3 DNA: TGCAGCGTTGGTAGCGGGGGGGGCCAAGAGACCCAGTACTTC. As protein: CSVGSGGGQETQYF.

The chain links TRBV6-6 to TRBJ1-2; D possibly corresponds to TRBD1 (5 bases). Germline CDR1 is MNHNY and CDR2 is SVGAGI (reference sequence). This CDR3 is 14 amino acids long. V shed 2 bases and J shed 3 bases, with 10 bases lying between them. The CDR3 reads CASSYNQGDYGYTF. The CDR3 DNA sequence: TGTGCCAGCAGTTACAACCAAGGGGACTATGGCTACACCTTC.

This clonotype was seen a single time. This chain joins TRBV10-3 and TRBJ2-4; a possible D gene is TRBD1 (5 bases). V was shortened by 0 bases and J by 1 base, with 10 bases between the two germline ends. Germline assignment: CDR1 ENHRY and CDR2 SYGVKD. The CDR3 totals 16 residues. The CDR3 sequence: CAISESGRAAKNIQYF. The DNA for the CDR3 is TGTGCCATCAGTGAGTCGGGCAGGGCGGCCAAAAACATTCAGTACTTC.

This clonotype was detected once. V is TRBV5-1 and J is TRBJ2-1, with 10 bases identical to TRBD2. The V and J ends lost 6 bases and 8 bases, in that order; junction bases with no gene match: 5. Looked up from germline, CDR1 is SGHRS and CDR2 is YFSETQ. The CDR3 consists of 13 residues. The CDR3 region is CASTERGGHEQFF. In DNA form, the CDR3 reads TGCGCCAGCACAGAGCGGGGGGGACATGAGCAGTTCTTC. Using reference TRBV5-1 and TRBJ2-1 for the parts outside the CDR3, the full variable domain is KAGVTQTPRYLIKTRGQQVTLSCSPISGHRSVSWYQQTPGQGLQFLFEYFSETQRNKGNFPGRFSGRQFSNSRSEMNVSTLELGDSALYLCASTERGGHEQFFGPGTRLTVL.

The J gene is TRBJ2-1, the V gene TRBV15; D is ambiguous. V was trimmed by 0 bases and J by 2 bases, leaving 11 bases between them. This CDR3 region has 16 residues. From germline, CDR1 is LNHNV and CDR2 YYDKDF (reference sequence). CDR3 DNA sequence: TGTGCCACCAGCAGAGAGGCGAAACCCCCCTACAATGAGCAGTTCTTC. Translation: CATSREAKPPYNEQFF.

This chain connects TRBV7-9 to TRBJ1-5; a possible D gene is TRBD1 (5 bases). The ends were cut back, 4 bases at V and 12 bases at J, with 16 bases in the middle. Per germline, CDR1 SEHNR and CDR2 FQNEAQ (reference sequence). The CDR3 is 13 amino acids. The CDR3 loop reads CASSYNYAGGQHF. The CDR3 DNA reads as TGTGCCAGCAGCTACAACTACGCTGGGGGCCAGCATTTT.

This chain connects TRBV20-1 to TRBJ2-1; D gene ambiguous. Germline loops: CDR1 DFQATT, CDR2 SNEGSKA (reference sequence). Trimming cost V 4 bases and J 0 bases, with 10 bases left between them. This CDR3 has 14 residues. In DNA form, the CDR3 reads TGCAGTGCTAATCAACCTCCCTCCTACAATGAGCAGTTCTTC. Translation: CSANQPPSYNEQFF.

CDR3 in DNA: TGCAGTGCTACCCCCGGGACAGCTTATGGCTACACCTTC. This gives the protein CSATPGTAYGYTF. This chain joins TRBV20-1 and TRBJ1-2, with 7 bases identical to TRBD1. Germline lookup yields CDR1 DFQATT and CDR2 SNEGSKA (reference sequence). Trimming at V came to 4 bases and at J to 5 bases, leaving 7 bases not matched to a gene. This CDR3 comprises 13 residues.